This TCR beta chain was retrieved from a study of T-cell reconstitution after alpha-beta-depleted transplantation in children. During its preparation, the TCRbeta library received unique molecular identifiers. TCRdb processed the PCR reads anew with MiXCR; each CDR3 protein has one entry. The table shows around 600,000 distinct CDR3 sequences, with 16% occurring only once. This CDR3 region has 14 residues. V was clipped by 5 bases and J by 7 bases; unmatched bases: 7. This clonotype has just one count. V gene TRBV12-3 or TRBV12-4 combines with J gene TRBJ1-5, with 8 positions matching TRBD1. The sequences come from PBMCs from the stem cell graft donor, collected from the stem cell graft. The clonotype comes from a human donor who donated a stem cell graft to a child with acute myeloid leukemia. CDR3 protein: CASSRPGGRQPQHF. CDR3 nucleotides: TGTGCCAGCAGTCGCCCAGGGGGCCGGCAGCCCCAGCATTTT.